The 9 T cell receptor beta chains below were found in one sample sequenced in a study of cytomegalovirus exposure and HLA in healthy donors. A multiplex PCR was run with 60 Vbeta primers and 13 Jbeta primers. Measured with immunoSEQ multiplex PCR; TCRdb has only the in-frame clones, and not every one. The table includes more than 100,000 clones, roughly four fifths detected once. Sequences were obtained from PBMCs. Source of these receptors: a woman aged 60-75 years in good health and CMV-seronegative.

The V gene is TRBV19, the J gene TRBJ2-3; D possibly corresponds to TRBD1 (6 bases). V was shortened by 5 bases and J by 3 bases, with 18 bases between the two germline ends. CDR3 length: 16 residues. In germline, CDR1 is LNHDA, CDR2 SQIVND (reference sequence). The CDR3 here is CASSPQQGLGTDTQYF. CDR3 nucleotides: TGTGCCAGTAGTCCTCAACAGGGCCTTGGGACAGATACGCAGTATTTT.

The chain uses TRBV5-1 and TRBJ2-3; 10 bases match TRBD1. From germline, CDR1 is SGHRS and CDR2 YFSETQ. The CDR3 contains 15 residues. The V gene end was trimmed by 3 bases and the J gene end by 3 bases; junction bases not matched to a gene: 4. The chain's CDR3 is CASSSRDRGTDTQYF. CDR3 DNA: TGCGCCAGCAGCTCCCGGGACAGGGGAACAGATACGCAGTATTTT.

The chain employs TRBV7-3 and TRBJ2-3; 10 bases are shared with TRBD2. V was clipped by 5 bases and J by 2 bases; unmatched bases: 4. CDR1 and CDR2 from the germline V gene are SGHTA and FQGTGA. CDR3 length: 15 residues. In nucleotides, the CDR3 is TGTGCCAGCAGCGCTAGCGGGGGCTTCACAGATACGCAGTATTTT. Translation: CASSASGGFTDTQYF.

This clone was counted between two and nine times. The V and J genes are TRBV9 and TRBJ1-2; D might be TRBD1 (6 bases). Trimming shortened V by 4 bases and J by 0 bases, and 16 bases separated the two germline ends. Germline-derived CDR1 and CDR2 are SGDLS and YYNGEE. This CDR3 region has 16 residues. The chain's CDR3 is CASSPRPTGTNYGYTF. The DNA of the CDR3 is TGTGCCAGCAGCCCAAGGCCCACAGGGACTAACTATGGCTACACCTTC.

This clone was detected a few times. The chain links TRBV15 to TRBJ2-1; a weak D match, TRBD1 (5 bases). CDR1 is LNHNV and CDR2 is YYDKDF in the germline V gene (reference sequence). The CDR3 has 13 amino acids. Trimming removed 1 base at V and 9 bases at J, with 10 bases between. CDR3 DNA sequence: TGTGCCACCAGCAGAGCCAGGGAAGGTGAGCAGTTCTTC. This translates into CATSRAREGEQFF.

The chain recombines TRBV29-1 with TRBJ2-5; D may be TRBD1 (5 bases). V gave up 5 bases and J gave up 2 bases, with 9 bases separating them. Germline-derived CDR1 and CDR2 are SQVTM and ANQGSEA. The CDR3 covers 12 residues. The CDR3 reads CSVMSGQETQYF. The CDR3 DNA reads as TGCAGCGTTATGTCAGGGCAAGAGACCCAGTACTTC.

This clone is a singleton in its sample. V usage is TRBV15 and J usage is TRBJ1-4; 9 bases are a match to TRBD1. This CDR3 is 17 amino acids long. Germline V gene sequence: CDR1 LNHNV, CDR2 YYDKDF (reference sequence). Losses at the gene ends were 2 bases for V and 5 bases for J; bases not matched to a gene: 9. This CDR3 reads CATSRKQGANRNEKLFF. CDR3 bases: TGTGCCACCAGCAGAAAACAGGGGGCGAATCGGAATGAAAAACTGTTTTTT. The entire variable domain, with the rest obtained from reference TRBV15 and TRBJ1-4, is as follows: DAMVIQNPRYQVTQFGKPVTLSCSQTLNHNVMYWYQQKSSQAPKLLFHYYDKDFNNEADTPDNFQSRRPNTSFCFLDIRSPGLGDTAMYLCATSRKQGANRNEKLFFGSGTQLSVL.

CDR3 nucleotides: TGCAGCGTTAAGACAGGGCTTGATGAAAAACTGTTTTTT. Translated: CSVKTGLDEKLFF. This rearrangement joins TRBV29-1 to TRBJ1-4, with 7 bases lining up with TRBD1. Trimming took 5 bases from V and 6 from J; bases not matched to a gene: 6. CDR3 size: 13 residues. Germline assignment: CDR1 SQVTM and CDR2 ANQGSEA. Complete variable domain (other parts from reference TRBV29-1 and TRBJ1-4): SAVISQKPSRDICQRGTSLTIQCQVDSQVTMMFWYRQQPGQSLTLIATANQGSEATYESGFVIDKFPISRPNLTFSTLTVSNMSPEDSSIYLCSVKTGLDEKLFFGSGTQLSVL.

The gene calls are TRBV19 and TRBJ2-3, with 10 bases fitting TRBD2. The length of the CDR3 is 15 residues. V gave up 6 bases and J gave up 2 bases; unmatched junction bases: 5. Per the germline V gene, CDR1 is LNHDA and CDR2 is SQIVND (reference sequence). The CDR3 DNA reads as TGTGCCAGTAGGTCTAGCGGGGGAGTCACAGATACGCAGTATTTT. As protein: CASRSSGGVTDTQYF.